The 14 T cell receptor beta chains presented below share a single source sample, sequenced in a study of blood T cell repertoires in COVID-19. Data came from immunoSEQ multiplex PCR; TCRdb stores just in-frame clones and leaves some out. The sample has some 97,000 clones, approximately 92% seen once. Sequenced material: peripheral blood. Every receptor here comes from a man in his 70s with acute or convalescent COVID-19.

J is TRBJ1-3 and V is TRBV19; 9 bases agree with TRBD1. This CDR3 is built from 14 residues. Germline V lookup: CDR1 LNHDA, CDR2 SQIVND (reference sequence). V dropped 6 bases and J dropped 3; count of bases not matched to a gene: 3. CDR3 protein: CASRGQGNGNTIYF. The CDR3, as DNA: TGTGCCAGTAGGGGACAGGGAAATGGAAACACCATATATTTT.

The chain has TRBV6-4 and TRBJ1-1; tentatively, D is TRBD1 (5 bases). Germline-derived CDR1 and CDR2 are MRHNA and SNTAGT. Trimming took 2 bases from V and 3 from J, leaving 10 bases between them. The length of the CDR3 is 14 residues. CDR3 sequence: CASSDRWGDTEAFF. Here the CDR3 DNA reads TGTGCCAGCAGTGACCGGTGGGGGGACACTGAAGCTTTCTTT.

V and J are TRBV10-1 and TRBJ1-5; D not certain. From germline, CDR1 is WNHNN and CDR2 SYGVQD (reference sequence). Trimming cost V 3 bases and J 3 bases, with 9 bases left between them. The length of the CDR3 is 14 residues. CDR3: CASSEEPVNQPQHF. The CDR3 nucleotides are TGCGCCAGCAGTGAAGAACCAGTCAATCAGCCCCAGCATTTT.

The chain uses TRBV6-2 or TRBV6-3 and TRBJ2-5, with TRBD1 matching 10 bases. CDR3 length equals 15 residues. Germline lookup yields CDR1 MNHEY and CDR2 SVGEGT. V was pared by 2 bases and J by 5 bases, with 5 bases of the junction left unmatched. CDR3 in amino acids: CASSYTGTGVETQYF. CDR3 in DNA: TGTGCCAGCAGTTACACCGGGACAGGGGTGGAGACCCAGTACTTC.

The chain has TRBV30 and TRBJ1-1, with D possibly matching TRBD1 (5 bases). Germline CDR1 and CDR2: GTSNPN and SVGIG (reference sequence). The ends were cut back, 7 bases at V and 0 bases at J, with 12 bases in the middle. This CDR3 region has 13 residues. The CDR3 nucleotides are TGTGCCTCGGACAAAATCATGAACACTGAAGCTTTCTTT. Protein sequence: CASDKIMNTEAFF.

The J gene is TRBJ1-2, the V gene TRBV10-1; the D is unclear. The CDR3 is made up of 15 amino acids. Germline loops: CDR1 WNHNN, CDR2 SYGVQD (reference sequence). The V and J ends lost 6 bases and 0 bases respectively, with 14 bases between them. CDR3 sequence reads: CASSASTGSNYGYTF. The CDR3 DNA sequence: TGCGCCAGCAGCGCATCGACGGGATCTAACTATGGCTACACCTTC.

This chain links TRBV27 with TRBJ2-1, with D possibly matching TRBD2 (5 bases). CDR1 is MNHEY and CDR2 is SMNVEV in the germline V gene (reference sequence). The CDR3 has 16 amino acids. V lost 5 bases, J lost 3 bases, and 17 bases lay in between. CDR3 loop: CASSPTSGEIYNEQFF. CDR3 sequence (DNA): TGTGCCAGCAGTCCCACCAGCGGAGAAATCTACAATGAGCAGTTCTTC.

The chain joins TRBV10-3 to TRBJ1-1; 10 bases map to TRBD1. Germline loops: CDR1 ENHRY, CDR2 SYGVKD. Germline trimming cut 6 bases from V and 0 bases from J; bases unmatched to any gene: 4. The CDR3 is made up of 15 amino acids. CDR3 nucleotides: TGTGCCATCAGGGGGACAGGGGATGTGAACACTGAAGCTTTCTTT. Protein sequence: CAIRGTGDVNTEAFF.

V is TRBV19 and J is TRBJ2-5, with TRBD1 matching over 7 bases. The CDR3 is made up of 16 amino acids. The ends lost 8 bases at V and 1 base at J; junction bases unmatched: 13. In germline, CDR1 is LNHDA, CDR2 SQIVND (reference sequence). CDR3 nucleotide sequence: TGTGCCAGTTCCATAGACTCGGCAGGGGGCCAAGAGACCCAGTACTTC. It yields the protein CASSIDSAGGQETQYF. Filled out from reference TRBV19 and TRBJ2-5, the complete variable domain reads DGGITQSPKYLFRKEGQNVTLSCEQNLNHDAMYWYRQDPGQGLRLIYYSQIVNDFQKGDIAEGYSVSREKKESFPLTVTSAQKNPTAFYLCASSIDSAGGQETQYFGPGTRLLVL.

This sequence joins TRBV24-1 and TRBJ2-3; 10 nucleotides line up with TRBD2. In germline, CDR1 is KGHDR, CDR2 SFDVKD. The V and J ends lost 0 bases and 0 bases, in that order; junction bases with no gene match: 2. The CDR3 has 17 residues. Written as DNA, the CDR3 is TGTGCCACCAGTGATTTGGGGACTAGCGCCAGCACAGATACGCAGTATTTT. Protein product: CATSDLGTSASTDTQYF.

V gene TRBV18 combines with J gene TRBJ1-1; 9 nucleotides match TRBD1. CDR3 length equals 16 residues. From germline, CDR1 is KGHSH and CDR2 LQKENI. The J segment lost 1 base and the V segment lost 3 bases, leaving 6 bases of the junction unmatched. The DNA for the CDR3 is TGTGCCAGCTCACCGGGACAGGGTGGGAGGAACACTGAAGCTTTCTTT. As protein: CASSPGQGGRNTEAFF.

The rearrangement uses TRBV5-5 and TRBJ2-7, with D unresolved. Trimming removed 7 bases at V and 7 bases at J, with 18 bases between. CDR3 length: 13 residues. Germline V lookup: CDR1 SGHKS, CDR2 YYEKEE (reference sequence). CDR3 bases: TGTGCCAGCGGTCGGCAGGCCTTAATAGAGCAGTACTTC. Translated: CASGRQALIEQYF.

The chain is built from TRBV11-2 and TRBJ2-7; a weak D match, TRBD2 (6 bases). V lost 1 base, J lost 0 bases, and 7 bases lay in between. The CDR3 covers 14 residues. Looked up from germline, CDR1 is SGHAT and CDR2 is FQNNGV. CDR3 coding DNA: TGTGCCAGCAGCTTAGCGCGGGGCTCCTACGAGCAGTACTTC. The encoded protein is CASSLARGSYEQYF.

The chain employs TRBV5-4 and TRBJ2-1, with D perhaps TRBD2 (5 bases). CDR3 size: 16 residues. Germline assignment: CDR1 SGHNT and CDR2 YYREEE (reference sequence). Trimming took 0 bases from V and 3 from J, leaving 13 bases between them. CDR3 coding DNA: TGTGCCAGCAGCTTGGTTGCGGGCACGGTCTACAATGAGCAGTTCTTC. Translation gives CASSLVAGTVYNEQFF.